Listed below are T cell receptor beta chains from one sample, sequenced in a study of blood T cell repertoires in COVID-19. The protocol was immunoSEQ multiplex PCR, while the TCRdb copy is restricted to in-frame clones and leaves out a portion. The sample contains approximately 210,000 clones, approximately 89% of which appear only once. Material for sequencing was peripheral blood. These receptors were collected from a woman between 35 and 50 years old with acute or convalescent COVID-19. The CDR3 runs from the conserved cysteine through the conserved F or W. The D gene is left open where the match is weak. Expanded clones are given a class, and other clones once, few, many or no size at all.

j_call: TRBJ1-2; d_call: NA; v_call: TRBV30; clone_size: NA; cdr3_aa: CAWSSGSRNYGYTF; cdr3_nt: TGTGCCTGGAGTTCGGGGAGTCGAAACTATGGCTACACCTTC
j_call: TRBJ1-5; d_call: NA; v_call: TRBV27; clone_size: few; cdr3_aa: CASSLRGFSNQPQHF; cdr3_nt: TGTGCCAGCAGTTTGCGGGGATTCAGCAATCAGCCCCAGCATTTT
j_call: TRBJ2-3; d_call: NA; v_call: TRBV5-4; clone_size: NA; cdr3_aa: CASSLESANTQYF; cdr3_nt: TGTGCCAGCAGCTTAGAAAGCGCGAATACGCAGTATTTT
j_call: TRBJ1-2; d_call: TRBD1; v_call: TRBV4-2; clone_size: few; cdr3_aa: CASSQERDRGLPNYGYTF; cdr3_nt: TGTGCCAGCAGCCAAGAGAGGGACAGGGGCCTTCCTAACTATGGCTACACCTTC
j_call: TRBJ2-3; d_call: NA; v_call: TRBV10-1; clone_size: NA; cdr3_aa: CASSEGQTDTQYF; cdr3_nt: TGCGCCAGCAGCGAAGGACAGACAGATACGCAGTATTTT
j_call: TRBJ2-1; d_call: NA; v_call: TRBV24-1; clone_size: NA; cdr3_aa: CATSEYRAPNEQFF; cdr3_nt: TGTGCCACCAGTGAGTACAGGGCTCCCAATGAGCAGTTCTTC
j_call: TRBJ2-3; d_call: TRBD2; v_call: TRBV6-2/TRBV6-3; clone_size: NA; cdr3_aa: CASSRLAGVSTDTQYF; cdr3_nt: TGTGCCAGCAGTCGACTAGCGGGGGTGAGCACAGATACGCAGTATTTT
j_call: TRBJ2-3; d_call: TRBD2; v_call: TRBV20-1; clone_size: NA; cdr3_aa: CSASLASGARTQYF; cdr3_nt: TGCAGTGCTAGTTTGGCTAGCGGGGCACGCACGCAGTATTTT
j_call: TRBJ2-2; d_call: TRBD1; v_call: TRBV5-4; clone_size: once; cdr3_aa: CASAPSGTGVTGELFF; cdr3_nt: TGTGCCAGCGCCCCCTCGGGGACAGGGGTGACCGGGGAGCTGTTTTTT
j_call: TRBJ2-1; d_call: TRBD1; v_call: TRBV2; clone_size: once; cdr3_aa: CASSDWQGAGYNEQFF; cdr3_nt: TGTGCCAGCAGTGATTGGCAGGGGGCAGGCTACAATGAGCAGTTCTTC
j_call: TRBJ2-5; d_call: TRBD1; v_call: TRBV2; clone_size: NA; cdr3_aa: CASRATGTGEETQYF; cdr3_nt: TGTGCCAGCCGAGCTACCGGGACAGGTGAAGAGACCCAGTACTTC
j_call: TRBJ2-5; d_call: NA; v_call: TRBV19; clone_size: NA; cdr3_aa: CASSGALWGQQETQYF; cdr3_nt: TGTGCCAGTAGTGGCGCGCTCTGGGGGCAACAAGAGACCCAGTACTTC
j_call: TRBJ1-2; d_call: NA; v_call: TRBV24-1; clone_size: NA; cdr3_aa: CATSDLPRNYGYTF; cdr3_nt: TGTGCCACCAGTGATTTACCCAGGAACTATGGCTACACCTTC
j_call: TRBJ2-2; d_call: NA; v_call: TRBV10-3; clone_size: NA; cdr3_aa: CAIRGRDSLTGELFF; cdr3_nt: TGTGCCATCAGGGGCCGGGACTCCCTTACCGGGGAGCTGTTTTTT
j_call: TRBJ2-4; d_call: NA; v_call: TRBV12-5; clone_size: NA; cdr3_aa: CASGLVTRGDGIQYF; cdr3_nt: TGTGCTAGTGGTTTGGTGACTAGAGGGGATGGCATTCAGTACTTC
j_call: TRBJ2-3; d_call: TRBD1; v_call: TRBV19; clone_size: NA; cdr3_aa: CASSETGSDTQYF; cdr3_nt: TGTGCCAGTAGCGAGACAGGGTCAGATACGCAGTATTTT
j_call: TRBJ1-1; d_call: TRBD1; v_call: TRBV5-6; clone_size: NA; cdr3_aa: CASSFGTGEGAFF; cdr3_nt: TGTGCCAGCAGCTTTGGGACAGGGGAAGGAGCTTTCTTT
j_call: TRBJ1-2; d_call: NA; v_call: TRBV3-1/TRBV3-2; clone_size: NA; cdr3_aa: CASSHRTVLNYGYTF; cdr3_nt: TGTGCCAGCAGCCACCGGACAGTCCTTAACTATGGCTACACCTTC
j_call: TRBJ1-4; d_call: NA; v_call: TRBV5-1; clone_size: NA; cdr3_aa: CASSSDIKGQKLFF; cdr3_nt: TGCGCCAGCAGCTCGGACATCAAAGGACAAAAACTGTTTTTT
j_call: TRBJ2-1; d_call: TRBD2; v_call: TRBV27; clone_size: NA; cdr3_aa: CASSFVGLGYEQFF; cdr3_nt: TGTGCCAGCAGTTTCGTAGGACTAGGGTATGAGCAGTTCTTC
j_call: TRBJ1-3; d_call: NA; v_call: TRBV2; clone_size: NA; cdr3_aa: CASTSEGLPSGNTIYF; cdr3_nt: TGTGCCAGCACCAGTGAAGGACTCCCCTCTGGAAACACCATATATTTT
j_call: TRBJ1-2; d_call: NA; v_call: TRBV5-1; clone_size: NA; cdr3_aa: CASSLSGSDYGYTF; cdr3_nt: TGCGCCAGCAGCTTATCAGGGTCCGACTATGGCTACACCTTC
j_call: TRBJ1-1; d_call: NA; v_call: TRBV5-1; clone_size: NA; cdr3_aa: CASNTAMNTEAFF; cdr3_nt: TGCGCCAGCAACACAGCTATGAACACTGAAGCTTTCTTT
j_call: TRBJ2-5; d_call: NA; v_call: TRBV5-5; clone_size: NA; cdr3_aa: CASSLVMETQYF; cdr3_nt: TGTGCCAGCAGCTTGGTTATGGAGACCCAGTACTTC
j_call: TRBJ2-5; d_call: NA; v_call: TRBV6-5; clone_size: NA; cdr3_aa: CASSYSRRTNFGTQYF; cdr3_nt: TGTGCCAGCAGTTACTCGAGGCGCACAAATTTCGGGACCCAGTACTTC
j_call: TRBJ2-4; d_call: NA; v_call: TRBV15; clone_size: once; cdr3_aa: CATSSALNENIQYF; cdr3_nt: TGTGCCACCAGCAGCGCTCTTAATGAGAACATTCAGTACTTC
j_call: TRBJ1-1; d_call: NA; v_call: TRBV4-1; clone_size: NA; cdr3_aa: CASSGASEAFF; cdr3_nt: TGCGCCAGTAGCGGAGCCTCTGAAGCTTTCTTT
j_call: TRBJ1-4; d_call: NA; v_call: TRBV18; clone_size: NA; cdr3_aa: CASSPGREGEKLFF; cdr3_nt: TGTGCCAGCTCACCTGGACGAGAGGGCGAAAAACTGTTTTTT
j_call: TRBJ2-2; d_call: TRBD1; v_call: TRBV15; clone_size: NA; cdr3_aa: CATSRRDRGLITGELFF; cdr3_nt: TGTGCCACCAGCAGGAGGGACAGGGGGCTTATCACCGGGGAGCTGTTTTTT
j_call: TRBJ2-3; d_call: TRBD2; v_call: TRBV24-1; clone_size: NA; cdr3_aa: CATGGLAGGSDTQYF; cdr3_nt: TGTGCCACCGGGGGACTAGCGGGGGGGTCAGATACGCAGTATTTT
j_call: TRBJ1-3; d_call: TRBD1; v_call: TRBV4-1; clone_size: NA; cdr3_aa: CASSQIRGTASGNTIYF; cdr3_nt: TGCGCCAGCAGCCAAATTCGCGGGACAGCCTCTGGAAACACCATATATTTT
j_call: TRBJ1-5; d_call: TRBD1; v_call: TRBV27; clone_size: NA; cdr3_aa: CASSRGTANQPQHF; cdr3_nt: TGTGCCAGCAGCCGCGGGACAGCCAATCAGCCCCAGCATTTT
j_call: TRBJ2-5; d_call: TRBD2; v_call: TRBV5-1; clone_size: NA; cdr3_aa: CASSLGDSGERLTQYF; cdr3_nt: TGCGCCAGCAGCTTGGGGGATAGCGGGGAGCGGTTGACCCAGTACTTC
j_call: TRBJ2-5; d_call: TRBD2; v_call: TRBV11-2; clone_size: NA; cdr3_aa: CASSTFGTSGQETQYF; cdr3_nt: TGTGCCAGCAGCACGTTCGGGACTAGCGGGCAAGAGACCCAGTACTTC
j_call: TRBJ2-2; d_call: TRBD1; v_call: TRBV9; clone_size: NA; cdr3_aa: CASSGEETGGPTGELFF; cdr3_nt: TGTGCCAGCAGCGGAGAGGAGACAGGGGGCCCAACCGGGGAGCTGTTTTTT
j_call: TRBJ2-2; d_call: TRBD1; v_call: TRBV7-3; clone_size: NA; cdr3_aa: CASSLRQGARTGELFF; cdr3_nt: TGTGCCAGCAGCTTGCGACAGGGGGCGAGGACCGGGGAGCTGTTTTTT
j_call: TRBJ1-1; d_call: NA; v_call: TRBV7-6; clone_size: NA; cdr3_aa: CASSLAEPGTYTEAFF; cdr3_nt: TGTGCCAGCAGCTTAGCCGAGCCGGGAACTTACACTGAAGCTTTCTTT
j_call: TRBJ1-4; d_call: TRBD1; v_call: TRBV19; clone_size: NA; cdr3_aa: CANRGDRGTTNEKLFF; cdr3_nt: TGTGCCAATAGGGGGGACAGGGGTACAACTAATGAAAAACTGTTTTTT
j_call: TRBJ1-2; d_call: NA; v_call: TRBV4-2; clone_size: NA; cdr3_aa: CASSQDHREPDYGYTF; cdr3_nt: TGTGCCAGCAGCCAAGATCACCGGGAACCCGACTATGGCTACACCTTC
j_call: TRBJ1-2; d_call: TRBD1; v_call: TRBV24-1; clone_size: NA; cdr3_aa: CATSEWTGAGYTF; cdr3_nt: TGTGCCACCAGTGAATGGACAGGGGCTGGCTACACCTTC
j_call: TRBJ2-1; d_call: TRBD2; v_call: TRBV19; clone_size: NA; cdr3_aa: CAGGLAGPEIGNEQFF; cdr3_nt: TGTGCCGGAGGACTAGCGGGGCCCGAAATCGGGAATGAGCAGTTCTTC
j_call: TRBJ1-1; d_call: TRBD1; v_call: TRBV29-1; clone_size: NA; cdr3_aa: CSVGMGQGDSEAFF; cdr3_nt: TGCAGCGTTGGAATGGGACAGGGGGATTCTGAAGCTTTCTTT
j_call: TRBJ2-5; d_call: NA; v_call: TRBV6-2/TRBV6-3; clone_size: NA; cdr3_aa: CASSPIGAQYF; cdr3_nt: TGTGCCAGCAGCCCGATCGGGGCCCAGTACTTC
j_call: TRBJ1-6; d_call: NA; v_call: TRBV19; clone_size: NA; cdr3_aa: CASSIETGHLNSPLHF; cdr3_nt: TGTGCCAGTAGTATAGAGACGGGACACCTCAATTCACCCCTCCACTTT
j_call: TRBJ2-3; d_call: TRBD2; v_call: TRBV5-4; clone_size: NA; cdr3_aa: CASSRSGLAGGLTDTQYF; cdr3_nt: TGTGCCAGCAGCCGGTCGGGACTAGCGGGGGGCCTCACAGATACGCAGTATTTT
j_call: TRBJ1-1; d_call: NA; v_call: TRBV5-4; clone_size: few; cdr3_aa: CASSLEKQTNTEAFF; cdr3_nt: TGTGCCAGCAGCTTGGAGAAACAAACGAACACTGAAGCTTTCTTT
j_call: TRBJ2-3; d_call: NA; v_call: TRBV10-1; clone_size: NA; cdr3_aa: CASSEQPGRGDTQYF; cdr3_nt: TGCGCCAGCAGTGAACAACCTGGACGGGGAGATACGCAGTATTTT
j_call: TRBJ2-5; d_call: NA; v_call: TRBV25-1; clone_size: NA; cdr3_aa: CASSVPPDSPGETQYF; cdr3_nt: TGTGCCAGCAGTGTACCCCCGGACAGCCCCGGGGAGACCCAGTACTTC
j_call: TRBJ1-2; d_call: NA; v_call: TRBV27; clone_size: NA; cdr3_aa: CASSWAANYGYTF; cdr3_nt: TGTGCCAGCAGTTGGGCAGCTAACTATGGCTACACCTTC
j_call: TRBJ2-2; d_call: NA; v_call: TRBV7-3; clone_size: NA; cdr3_aa: CASSQGASGTGELFF; cdr3_nt: TGTGCCAGCAGCCAGGGGGCTAGCGGCACCGGGGAGCTGTTTTTT
j_call: TRBJ1-6; d_call: TRBD1; v_call: TRBV4-2; clone_size: NA; cdr3_aa: CASSQEIQGDLYNSPLHF; cdr3_nt: TGTGCCAGCAGCCAGGAAATCCAGGGGGACCTCTATAATTCACCCCTCCACTTT
j_call: TRBJ1-2; d_call: NA; v_call: TRBV4-1; clone_size: NA; cdr3_aa: CASSQEEGHYGYTF; cdr3_nt: TGCGCCAGCAGCCAAGAGGAGGGGCACTATGGCTACACCTTC
j_call: TRBJ1-5; d_call: TRBD1; v_call: TRBV2; clone_size: NA; cdr3_aa: CASSPGQGYQPQHF; cdr3_nt: TGTGCCAGCAGTCCGGGACAGGGATATCAGCCCCAGCATTTT
j_call: TRBJ1-2; d_call: NA; v_call: TRBV6-1; clone_size: NA; cdr3_aa: CASSEYEGNYGYTF; cdr3_nt: TGTGCCAGCAGTGAATACGAGGGAAACTATGGCTACACCTTC